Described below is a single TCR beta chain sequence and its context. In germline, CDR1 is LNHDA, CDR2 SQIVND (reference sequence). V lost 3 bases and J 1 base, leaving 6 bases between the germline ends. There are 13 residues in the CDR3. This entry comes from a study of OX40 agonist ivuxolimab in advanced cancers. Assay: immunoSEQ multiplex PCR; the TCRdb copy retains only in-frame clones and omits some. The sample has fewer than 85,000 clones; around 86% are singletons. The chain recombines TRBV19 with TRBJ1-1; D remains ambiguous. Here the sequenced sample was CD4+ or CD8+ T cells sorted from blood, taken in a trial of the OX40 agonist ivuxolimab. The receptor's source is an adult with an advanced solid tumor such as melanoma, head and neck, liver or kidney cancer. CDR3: CASSIAENTEAFF. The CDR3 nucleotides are TGTGCCAGTAGTATTGCGGAGAACACTGAAGCTTTCTTT.